The 23 T cell receptor beta chains listed next were all sequenced from one sample in a study of a mutant IDH1 vaccine in newly diagnosed glioma. The data were produced by immunoSEQ multiplex PCR, yet TCRdb's version contains in-frame clones alone and is incomplete. The sample shows 35,000 to 50,000 clones, about 92% of them seen only once. Stated time point: week 35, safety follow-up. The vaccine gave 300 ug of a 20-mer mutant IDH1 peptide subcutaneously per dose. Which antigens these TCRs recognize remains unknown. The sample in question was PBMCs, obtained from a glioma patient whose treatment included an IDH1 peptide vaccine. The receptors originated from a man aged 50 to 59 with glioma.

This clone has only one observation. The chain carries TRBV20-1 and TRBJ1-3; D remains ambiguous. This CDR3 contains 11 residues. Trimming removed 1 base at V and 6 bases at J, with 4 bases between. Looked up from germline, CDR1 is DFQATT and CDR2 is SNEGSKA (reference sequence). The CDR3 reads CSARAANTIYF. DNA for the CDR3: TGCAGTGCTAGAGCGGCAAACACCATATATTTT.

This chain connects TRBV6-5 to TRBJ2-2, with D tentatively TRBD2 (5 bases). Per germline, CDR1 MNHEY and CDR2 SVGAGI. Trimming shortened V by 2 bases and J by 3 bases, and 7 bases separated the two germline ends. The CDR3 loop spans 14 amino acids. DNA of the CDR3: TGTGCCAGCAGTTACAACGGGGACACCGGGGAGCTGTTTTTT. It translates to CASSYNGDTGELFF.

The rearrangement joins TRBV5-4 to TRBJ2-7; D is perhaps TRBD2 (6 bases). The V end lost 9 bases, the J end lost 4 bases, and 11 bases lay between the germline ends. Germline assignment: CDR1 SGHNT and CDR2 YYREEE (reference sequence). This CDR3 is 11 amino acids long. In DNA, the CDR3 is TGTGCCAAATGGGGGGAATACGAGCAGTACTTC. Amino acids: CAKWGEYEQYF.

The chain carries TRBV5-8 and TRBJ2-1; D may be TRBD2 (6 bases). V was pared by 5 bases and J by 4 bases, with 16 bases between. The CDR3 is 15 residues long. The germline CDR1 and CDR2 sequences are SGHTS and YDEGEE. The CDR3 DNA reads TGTGCCAGCAGGTTGCCGGGACTCATATACAATGAGCAGTTCTTC. This gives the protein CASRLPGLIYNEQFF.

V is TRBV5-1 and J is TRBJ1-2, with TRBD1 identical over 8 bases. CDR3 length: 13 amino acids. With 4 bases clipped from V and 4 bases from J, the junction kept 3 bases outside the gene matches. Germline CDR1 and CDR2: SGHRS and YFSETQ. The CDR3 nucleotides are TGCGCCAGCAGCGGGACAGGTTCCTATGGCTACACCTTC. This gives the protein CASSGTGSYGYTF.

The chain joins TRBV7-8 to TRBJ1-5, with 7 bases identical to TRBD1. From germline, CDR1 is SGHVS and CDR2 FQNEAQ. V gave up 0 bases and J gave up 3 bases; unmatched junction bases: 8. This CDR3 is built from 17 residues. CDR3 loop: CASSLAREGAINQPQHF. The DNA of the CDR3 is TGTGCCAGCAGCTTAGCGCGGGAGGGGGCCATCAATCAGCCCCAGCATTTT.

The gene calls are TRBV19 and TRBJ2-2; D gene unclear. The CDR3 runs to 11 residues. Germline-derived CDR1 and CDR2 are LNHDA and SQIVND (reference sequence). V lost 7 bases and J lost 6, with 6 bases in between. The CDR3 loop is CASTLAGELFF. CDR3 DNA sequence: TGTGCCAGTACCCTAGCCGGGGAGCTGTTTTTT.

V is TRBV14 and J is TRBJ2-5, with D maybe TRBD2 (5 bases). V lost 0 bases, J lost 9 bases, and 11 bases lay in between. Per germline, CDR1 SGHDN and CDR2 FVKESK. The CDR3 is 13 amino acids. CDR3: CASSQDRRGPQYF. DNA of the CDR3: TGTGCCAGCAGCCAAGACCGCCGAGGGCCCCAGTACTTC.

CDR3 nucleotide sequence: TGTGCCAGTAACCTCGGGGTCGGGGATGAGCAGTTCTTC. Protein sequence: CASNLGVGDEQFF. The chain has TRBV19 and TRBJ2-1, with a weak D call TRBD2 (5 bases). CDR1 and CDR2 (germline): LNHDA, SQIVND (reference sequence). The CDR3 has 13 residues. The germline V and J ends were trimmed by 7 bases and 8 bases, with 15 bases remaining between them. The complete variable domain, with remaining parts taken from reference TRBV19 and TRBJ2-1, reads DGGITQSPKYLFRKEGQNVTLSCEQNLNHDAMYWYRQDPGQGLRLIYYSQIVNDFQKGDIAEGYSVSREKKESFPLTVTSAQKNPTAFYLCASNLGVGDEQFFGPGTRLTVL.

The chain is built from TRBV30 and TRBJ2-5; 12 positions match TRBD2. Germline V gives CDR1 GTSNPN, CDR2 SVGIG (reference sequence). There are 14 residues in the CDR3. J gave up 9 bases and V 5 bases, and 10 bases lay outside the gene matches. CDR3 bases: TGTGCCTGGGGGCTGACTAGCGGGAGAACGTCCCAGTACTTC. This translates into CAWGLTSGRTSQYF.

This clone was recorded only once. V is TRBV5-4 and J is TRBJ1-6, with D hard to call. The CDR3 runs 10 residues. Trimming pared 6 bases from V and 7 bases from J, leaving 2 bases between. From germline, CDR1 is SGHNT and CDR2 YYREEE (reference sequence). For the CDR3, the DNA is TGTGCCAGCATCAATTCACCCCTCCACTTT. Its translation: CASINSPLHF.

The rearrangement uses TRBV7-9 and TRBJ1-1, with 9 bases lining up with TRBD1. After removal of 5 bases from V and 3 bases from J, the junction contained 4 bases not matched to a gene. This CDR3 is built from 14 residues. The germline V gene has CDR1 SEHNR and CDR2 FQNEAQ (reference sequence). The chain's CDR3 is CASSQGQGHTEAFF. The DNA for the CDR3 is TGTGCCAGCAGCCAAGGACAGGGGCACACTGAAGCTTTCTTT.

This chain connects TRBV5-8 to TRBJ2-1, with D unresolved. The germline V and J ends were trimmed by 3 bases and 7 bases, with 11 bases remaining between them. Germline V gives CDR1 SGHTS, CDR2 YDEGEE. CDR3 length: 13 residues. CDR3 in amino acids: CASSSAPVNEQFF. In DNA form, the CDR3 reads TGTGCCAGCAGCTCGGCCCCAGTTAATGAGCAGTTCTTC.

This chain links TRBV19 with TRBJ1-4; 8 bases match TRBD1. The CDR3 contains 14 residues. With V trimmed by 7 bases and J by 8 bases, 9 bases remained unmatched. Germline lookup yields CDR1 LNHDA and CDR2 SQIVND (reference sequence). DNA of the CDR3: TGTGCCAGTACCCCGGACAGGGTGGGCGAAAAACTGTTTTTT. Translated, it gives CASTPDRVGEKLFF.

This clone is labeled medium-sized (0.01 to 0.1%). The chain carries TRBV2 and TRBJ1-5; 9 positions match TRBD1. CDR1 and CDR2 from the germline V gene are SNHLY and FYNNEI. The CDR3 runs to 14 residues. V gave up 9 bases and J gave up 1 base; unmatched junction bases: 4. The CDR3 spells CASRDRVSNQPQHF. CDR3 coding DNA: TGTGCCAGTAGGGACAGGGTAAGCAATCAGCCCCAGCATTTT.

The chain employs TRBV19 and TRBJ2-3; a weak D match, TRBD1 (6 bases). Germline V gene data show CDR1 as LNHDA and CDR2 as SQIVND (reference sequence). With 7 bases removed from V and 4 bases from J, the gap between germline ends came to 15 bases. This CDR3 comprises 14 residues. CDR3 sequence (DNA): TGTGCCAGTAACCGGGACACGCCGGCAGATACGCAGTATTTT. This codes for CASNRDTPADTQYF.

The gene calls are TRBV13 and TRBJ1-1; TRBD1 matches 7 bases. Germline V gene sequence: CDR1 PRHDT, CDR2 FYEKMQ (reference sequence). The CDR3 consists of 16 residues. V lost 5 bases, J lost 4 bases, and 13 bases stayed unmatched. CDR3 coding DNA: TGTGCCAGCAGCCCATCTGGACAGGTAAAGAGCACTGAAGCTTTCTTT. Protein product: CASSPSGQVKSTEAFF. Looking up the rest from reference TRBV13 and TRBJ1-1 gives the full variable domain: AAGVIQSPRHLIKEKRETATLKCYPIPRHDTVYWYQQGPGQDPQFLISFYEKMQSDKGSIPDRFSAQQFSDYHSELNMSSLELGDSALYFCASSPSGQVKSTEAFFGQGTRLTVV.

The chain is built from TRBV6-6 and TRBJ2-7; D may be TRBD2 (7 bases). CDR3 length: 13 residues. The germline V gene has CDR1 MNHNY and CDR2 SVGAGI (reference sequence). The germline V and J ends were trimmed by 10 bases and 3 bases, with 16 bases remaining between them. CDR3 in amino acids: CATERGGGYEQYF. The DNA for the CDR3 is TGTGCCACCGAGAGGGGGGGTGGCTACGAGCAGTACTTC.

The genes are TRBV19 and TRBJ1-1, with 8 bases fitting TRBD1. From germline, CDR1 is LNHDA and CDR2 SQIVND (reference sequence). This CDR3 is built from 12 residues. After removal of 7 bases from V and 5 bases from J, the junction contained 3 bases not matched to a gene. CDR3 coding DNA: TGTGCCAGTAACACAGGGGGAACTGAAGCTTTCTTT. This codes for CASNTGGTEAFF.

V is TRBV19 and J is TRBJ2-2; D ambiguous. V dropped 0 bases and J dropped 1 base, with 3 bases sitting between them. CDR3 length: 14 amino acids. The V gene's germline CDR1 is LNHDA and CDR2 SQIVND (reference sequence). CDR3 coding DNA: TGTGCCAGTAGTATAGAACGGAACACCGGGGAGCTGTTTTTT. This gives the protein CASSIERNTGELFF.

The chain uses TRBV7-2 and TRBJ2-3; D gene unclear. Germline loops: CDR1 SGHTA, CDR2 FQGNSA. Trimming stripped 2 bases from V and 6 bases from J, with 12 bases between. The CDR3 length is 14 residues. In DNA form, the CDR3 reads TGTGCCAGCAGCTTAAGCCATGGGTGGGATACGCAGTATTTT. Translated: CASSLSHGWDTQYF.

The CDR3 DNA follows: TGTGCCAGCGGGAGCGGGAGGGTGGGTACCGGGGAGCTGTTTTTT. Translated: CASGSGRVGTGELFF. The J gene is TRBJ2-2, the V gene TRBV25-1, with 10 bases identical to TRBD2. The V gene's germline CDR1 is MGHDK and CDR2 SYGVNS. Trimming took 8 bases from V and 5 from J; bases not matched to a gene: 8. The CDR3 covers 15 residues.

The V call is TRBV27, the J call TRBJ2-3; 9 bases are shared with TRBD2. Germline CDR1 and CDR2: MNHEY and SMNVEV (reference sequence). CDR3 size: 15 residues. Trimming at V came to 5 bases and at J to 4 bases, leaving 7 bases not matched to a gene. The CDR3 region is CASSGRGGYSDTQYF. The CDR3 nucleotides read TGTGCCAGCAGTGGGCGGGGGGGATACTCAGATACGCAGTATTTT.